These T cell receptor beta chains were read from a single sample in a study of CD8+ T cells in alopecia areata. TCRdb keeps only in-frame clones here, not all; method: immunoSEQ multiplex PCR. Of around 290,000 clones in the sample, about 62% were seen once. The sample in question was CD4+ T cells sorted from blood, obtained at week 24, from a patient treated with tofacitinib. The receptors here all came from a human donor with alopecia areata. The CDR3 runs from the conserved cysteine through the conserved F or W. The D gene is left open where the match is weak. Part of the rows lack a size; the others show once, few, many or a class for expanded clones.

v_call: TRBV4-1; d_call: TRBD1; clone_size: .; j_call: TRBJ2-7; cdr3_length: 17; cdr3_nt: TGCGCCAGCAGCCGAAAGACAGGGGGCGCGCCCGGGGACGAGCAGTACTTC; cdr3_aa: CASSRKTGGAPGDEQYF
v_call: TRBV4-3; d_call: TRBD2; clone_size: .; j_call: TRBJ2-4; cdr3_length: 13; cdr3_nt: TGCGCCAGCAGCCCGGGAGGGGAAAACATTCAGTACTTC; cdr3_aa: CASSPGGENIQYF
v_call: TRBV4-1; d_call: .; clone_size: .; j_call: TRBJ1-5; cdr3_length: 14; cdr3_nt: TGCGCCAGCAGCCAGAACAGGAGGGATCAGCCCCAGCATTTT; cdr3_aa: CASSQNRRDQPQHF
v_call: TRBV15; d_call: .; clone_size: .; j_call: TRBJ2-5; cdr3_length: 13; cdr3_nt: TGTGCCACCAGCAGCCCTAGTCCCCTTTCCCAGTACTTC; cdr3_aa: CATSSPSPLSQYF
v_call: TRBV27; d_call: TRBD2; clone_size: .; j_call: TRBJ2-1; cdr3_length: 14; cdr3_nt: TGTGCCAGCACCAGGGAGCGGGGGGACAATGAGCAGTTCTTC; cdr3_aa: CASTRERGDNEQFF
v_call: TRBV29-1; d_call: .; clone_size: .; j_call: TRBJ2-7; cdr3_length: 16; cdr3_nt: TGCAGCGTTGAAGCCTTACTGGTCCAGTCCTCCTCTAGGCAGTACTTC; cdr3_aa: CSVEALLVQSSSRQYF
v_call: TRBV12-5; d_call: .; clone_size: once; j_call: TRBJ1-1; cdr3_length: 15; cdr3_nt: TGTGCTAGTGGGCCTAACGGACAGAAGAACACTGAAGCTTTCTTT; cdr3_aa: CASGPNGQKNTEAFF
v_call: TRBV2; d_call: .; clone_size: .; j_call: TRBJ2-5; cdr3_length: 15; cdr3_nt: TGTGCCAGCAGTGCTCGGACAGCGCCTGGGGAGACCCAGTACTTC; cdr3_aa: CASSARTAPGETQYF
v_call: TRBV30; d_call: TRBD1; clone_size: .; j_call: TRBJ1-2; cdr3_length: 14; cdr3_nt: TGTGCCTGGAGGGCCGCAGGGGGCCCCTATGGCTACACCTTC; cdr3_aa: CAWRAAGGPYGYTF
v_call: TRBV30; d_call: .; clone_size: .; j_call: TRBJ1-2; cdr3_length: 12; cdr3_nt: TGTGCCTGGAGTGAATCTAACTATGGCTACACCTTC; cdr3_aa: CAWSESNYGYTF
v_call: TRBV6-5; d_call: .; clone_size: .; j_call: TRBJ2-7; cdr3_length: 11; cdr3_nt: TGTGCCAGCAGTTCCATAGGCGAGCAGTACTTC; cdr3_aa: CASSSIGEQYF
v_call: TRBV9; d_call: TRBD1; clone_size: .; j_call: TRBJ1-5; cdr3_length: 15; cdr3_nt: TGTGCCAGCAGCGCCGGACAGGGTAGCAATCAGCCCCAGCATTTT; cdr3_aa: CASSAGQGSNQPQHF
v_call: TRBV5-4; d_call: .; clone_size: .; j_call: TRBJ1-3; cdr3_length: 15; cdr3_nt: TGTGCCAGCTCTGCTGTTGTAGGCTCTGGAAACACCATATATTTT; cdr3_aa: CASSAVVGSGNTIYF
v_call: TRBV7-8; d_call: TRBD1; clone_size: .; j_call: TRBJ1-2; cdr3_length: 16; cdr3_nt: TGTGCCAGCAGAACGAGGACAGGGAAGTTGGAGGATGGCTACACCTTC; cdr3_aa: CASRTRTGKLEDGYTF
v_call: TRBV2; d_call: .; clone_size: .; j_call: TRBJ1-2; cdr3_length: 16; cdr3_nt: TGTGCCAGCAGTGAAGAGACCGGGGCCAGGCCCTATGGCTACACCTTC; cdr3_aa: CASSEETGARPYGYTF
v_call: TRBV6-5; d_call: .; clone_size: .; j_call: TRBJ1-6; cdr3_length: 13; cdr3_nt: TGTGCCAGCAGGGCCCCAGGCTATTCACCCCTCCACTTT; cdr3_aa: CASRAPGYSPLHF
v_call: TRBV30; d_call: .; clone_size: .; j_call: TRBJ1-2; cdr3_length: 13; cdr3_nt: TGTGCCTGGAGTGTAAGCGGGCCCTATGGCTACACCTTC; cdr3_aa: CAWSVSGPYGYTF
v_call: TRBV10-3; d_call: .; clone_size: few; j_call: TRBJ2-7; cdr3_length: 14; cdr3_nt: TGTGCCATCAGGCCTGAAGGGCGGGCGGGAGAGCAGTACTTC; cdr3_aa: CAIRPEGRAGEQYF
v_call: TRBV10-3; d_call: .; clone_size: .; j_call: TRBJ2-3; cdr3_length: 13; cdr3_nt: TGTGCCGCCAAGGCGGGGTCCACAGATACGCAGTATTTT; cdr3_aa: CAAKAGSTDTQYF
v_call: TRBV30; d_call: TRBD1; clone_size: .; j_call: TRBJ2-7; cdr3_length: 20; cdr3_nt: TGTGCCTGGAGCCGAAACACCGGGACAGGGGGCTTGTTGAGCTCCTACGAGCAGTACTTC; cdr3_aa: CAWSRNTGTGGLLSSYEQYF
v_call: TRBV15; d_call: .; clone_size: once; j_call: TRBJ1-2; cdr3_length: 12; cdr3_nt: TGTGCCACCAGCAGAGGGAGAGATGGCTACACCTTC; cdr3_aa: CATSRGRDGYTF
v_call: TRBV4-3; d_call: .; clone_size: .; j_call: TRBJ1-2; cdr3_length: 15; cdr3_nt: TGCGCCAGCAGCCAAGGCCAGGGGCAATATAGCGGCTACACCTTC; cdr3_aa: CASSQGQGQYSGYTF
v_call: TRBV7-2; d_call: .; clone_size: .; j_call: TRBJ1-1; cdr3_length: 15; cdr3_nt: TGTGCCAGCAGCTTGAGCGACAGAGGGGGGACTGAAGCTTTCTTT; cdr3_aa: CASSLSDRGGTEAFF
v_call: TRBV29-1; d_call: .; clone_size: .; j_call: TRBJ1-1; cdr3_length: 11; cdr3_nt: TGCAGCGTTGATGGGGTCAGGGAAGCTTTCTTT; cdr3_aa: CSVDGVREAFF
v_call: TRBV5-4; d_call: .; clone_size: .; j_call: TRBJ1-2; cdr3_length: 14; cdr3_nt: TGTGCCAGCAGCTTGGTGGCAGCCAACTATGGCTACACCTTC; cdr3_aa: CASSLVAANYGYTF
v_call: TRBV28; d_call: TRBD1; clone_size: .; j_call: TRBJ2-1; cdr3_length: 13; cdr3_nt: TGTGCCAGCATCCGGGACAGGGGCCATGAGCAGTTCTTC; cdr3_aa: CASIRDRGHEQFF
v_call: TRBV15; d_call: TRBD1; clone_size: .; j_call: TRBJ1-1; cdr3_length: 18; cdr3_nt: TGTGCCACCAGCAGAGGGATAGGGCAGGGGGCCCTGAACACTGAAGCTTTCTTT; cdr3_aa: CATSRGIGQGALNTEAFF
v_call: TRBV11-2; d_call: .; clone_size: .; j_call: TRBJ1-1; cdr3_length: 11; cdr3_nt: TGTGCCAGCAGCATCGGGGAGGAAGCTTTCTTT; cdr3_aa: CASSIGEEAFF
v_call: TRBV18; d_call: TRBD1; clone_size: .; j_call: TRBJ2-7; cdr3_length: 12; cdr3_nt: TGTGCCAGCGTGGGGACAGGCTACGAGCAGTACTTC; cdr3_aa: CASVGTGYEQYF
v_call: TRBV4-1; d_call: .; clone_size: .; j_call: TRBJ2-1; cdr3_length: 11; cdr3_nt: TGCGCCAGCAGAGACAGAGGGATGCAGTTCTTC; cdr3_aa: CASRDRGMQFF
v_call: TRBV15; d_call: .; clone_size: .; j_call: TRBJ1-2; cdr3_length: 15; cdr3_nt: TGTGCCACCAGCAGAGTCCGGCCAGACCTCTATGGCTACACCTTC; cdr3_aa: CATSRVRPDLYGYTF
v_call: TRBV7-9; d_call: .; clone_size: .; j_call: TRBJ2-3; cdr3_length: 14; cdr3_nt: TGTGCCAGCAGCCAGACTACCTTCCCAGATACGCAGTATTTT; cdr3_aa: CASSQTTFPDTQYF
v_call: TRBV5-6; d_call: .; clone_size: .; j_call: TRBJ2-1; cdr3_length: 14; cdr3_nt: TGTGCCAGCAGCTCAATGACAGAGCTGAGTGGGCAGTTCTTC; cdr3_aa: CASSSMTELSGQFF
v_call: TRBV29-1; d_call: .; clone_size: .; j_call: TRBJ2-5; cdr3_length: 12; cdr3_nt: TGCAGCGTTGGGGATGAAGGAGAGACCCAGTACTTC; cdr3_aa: CSVGDEGETQYF
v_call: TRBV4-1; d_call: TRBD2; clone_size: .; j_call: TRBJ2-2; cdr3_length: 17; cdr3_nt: TGCGCCAGCAGCCAAGCCCTAGCGGGGGCCCCATACGGGGAGCTGTTTTTT; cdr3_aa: CASSQALAGAPYGELFF
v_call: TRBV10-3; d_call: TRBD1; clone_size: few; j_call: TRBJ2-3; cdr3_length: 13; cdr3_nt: TGTGCCATGGGGCAGGGGGGCACAGATACGCAGTATTTT; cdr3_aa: CAMGQGGTDTQYF
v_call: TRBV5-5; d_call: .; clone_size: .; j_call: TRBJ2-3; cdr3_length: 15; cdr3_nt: TGTGCCAGCAGCGGCCGGGACCTGATGTGGGATACGCAGTATTTT; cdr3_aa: CASSGRDLMWDTQYF
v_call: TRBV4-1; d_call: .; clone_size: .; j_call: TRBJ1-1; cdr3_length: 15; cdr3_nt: TGCGCCAGCAGCCAAGGGCACAGGGCGAGAACTGAAGCTTTCTTT; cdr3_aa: CASSQGHRARTEAFF
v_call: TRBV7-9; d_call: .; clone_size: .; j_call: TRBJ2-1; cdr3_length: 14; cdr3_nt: TGTGCCAGCGGTTACAGCCTAACCTACAATGAGCAGTTCTTC; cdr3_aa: CASGYSLTYNEQFF
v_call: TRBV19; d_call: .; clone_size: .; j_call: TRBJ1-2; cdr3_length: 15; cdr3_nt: TGTGCCAGTAGTCGGGACCTACAGGGTTTCTATGGCTACACCTTC; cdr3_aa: CASSRDLQGFYGYTF